These T cell receptor beta chains were read from a single sample in a study of beta chain features in type 1 diabetes. Profiled with immunoSEQ multiplex PCR; TCRdb holds only in-frame clones, not every one. The sample lists about 53,000 clones; roughly 50% were seen once. The source material was Tregs from blood. These TCRs come from a woman aged 40 to 50 with type 1 diabetes. Both conserved end residues are part of each CDR3. The order of the fields is J gene, V gene, clone size, D gene, CDR3 protein, CDR3 DNA. D genes are given only for firm matches. A row's size may be missing; if present it is once, few, many or a size class.

j_gene: TRBJ1-1
v_gene: TRBV5-6
abundance: -
d_gene: -
CDR3aa: CASSPLYRNTEAFF
CDR3nt: TGTGCCAGCAGCCCCCTTTACAGGAACACTGAAGCTTTCTTT

j_gene: TRBJ2-5
v_gene: TRBV4-2
abundance: few
d_gene: TRBD2
CDR3aa: CASSQGGGSGTQYF
CDR3nt: TGTGCCAGCAGCCAAGGCGGGGGGTCAGGGACCCAGTACTTC

j_gene: TRBJ2-7
v_gene: TRBV5-5
abundance: -
d_gene: TRBD1
CDR3aa: CASSLRDRGPYEQYF
CDR3nt: TGTGCCAGCAGCTTACGGGACAGGGGCCCCTACGAGCAGTACTTC

j_gene: TRBJ1-3
v_gene: TRBV2
abundance: -
d_gene: -
CDR3aa: CASIEQGGNTIYF
CDR3nt: TGTGCCAGCATTGAACAGGGAGGAAACACCATATACTTT

j_gene: TRBJ2-1
v_gene: TRBV7-6
abundance: few
d_gene: -
CDR3aa: CASSYVSGEQFF
CDR3nt: TGTGCCAGCAGCTATGTAAGCGGTGAGCAGTTCTTC

j_gene: TRBJ1-5
v_gene: TRBV7-2
abundance: -
d_gene: -
CDR3aa: CASSLRNNQPQHF
CDR3nt: TGTGCCAGCAGCTTGCGCAACAATCAGCCCCAGCATTTT

j_gene: TRBJ1-1
v_gene: TRBV19
abundance: -
d_gene: -
CDR3aa: CASIYSNRYTEAFF
CDR3nt: TGTGCCAGTATATACTCTAACAGGTACACTGAAGCTTTCTTT

j_gene: TRBJ2-5
v_gene: TRBV5-4
abundance: -
d_gene: TRBD1
CDR3aa: CASSLTGAETQYF
CDR3nt: TGTGCCAGCAGCTTGACAGGGGCGGAGACCCAGTACTTC

j_gene: TRBJ2-7
v_gene: TRBV5-1
abundance: once
d_gene: -
CDR3aa: CASSSGYEQYF
CDR3nt: TGCGCCAGCAGCTCAGGGTACGAGCAGTACTTC

j_gene: TRBJ1-4
v_gene: TRBV5-1
abundance: -
d_gene: TRBD1
CDR3aa: CASSLSGTGNEKLFF
CDR3nt: TGCGCCAGCAGCCTTTCCGGGACAGGGAATGAAAAACTGTTTTTT

j_gene: TRBJ1-6
v_gene: TRBV5-1
abundance: -
d_gene: TRBD1
CDR3aa: CASSSTRTGGVNSPLHF
CDR3nt: TGCGCCAGCAGCTCCACAAGGACAGGCGGCGTGAATTCACCCCTCCACTTT

j_gene: TRBJ1-4
v_gene: TRBV7-2
abundance: many
d_gene: -
CDR3aa: CASSLAADSNEKLFF
CDR3nt: TGTGCCAGCAGCTTAGCCGCGGACTCTAATGAAAAACTGTTTTTT

j_gene: TRBJ2-6
v_gene: TRBV5-1
abundance: -
d_gene: -
CDR3aa: CASSFGDQSSGANVLTF
CDR3nt: TGCGCCAGCAGCTTCGGGGATCAGAGCTCTGGGGCCAACGTCCTGACTTTC

j_gene: TRBJ1-1
v_gene: TRBV28
abundance: -
d_gene: -
CDR3aa: CASSLRGMNTEAFF
CDR3nt: TGTGCCAGCAGTTTAAGGGGCATGAACACTGAAGCTTTCTTT

j_gene: TRBJ1-6
v_gene: TRBV6-5
abundance: -
d_gene: -
CDR3aa: CASSYLSSGDSPLHF
CDR3nt: TGTGCCAGCAGTTATTTAAGTTCGGGGGATTCACCCCTCCACTTT

j_gene: TRBJ1-1
v_gene: TRBV29-1
abundance: -
d_gene: -
CDR3aa: CSVDQSNTEAFF
CDR3nt: TGCAGCGTTGATCAGTCGAACACTGAAGCTTTCTTT

j_gene: TRBJ1-1
v_gene: TRBV5-1
abundance: -
d_gene: -
CDR3aa: CASSLAGLLNTEAFF
CDR3nt: TGCGCCAGCAGCTTGGCGGGACTGTTGAACACTGAAGCTTTCTTT

j_gene: TRBJ1-2
v_gene: TRBV5-6
abundance: -
d_gene: -
CDR3aa: CASSLEGYYGYTF
CDR3nt: TGTGCCAGCAGCTTGGAGGGGTACTATGGCTACACCTTC

j_gene: TRBJ2-7
v_gene: TRBV6-1
abundance: few
d_gene: -
CDR3aa: CASSGVGDEQYF
CDR3nt: TGTGCCAGCAGTGGGGTCGGGGACGAGCAGTACTTC

j_gene: TRBJ1-1
v_gene: TRBV6-5
abundance: -
d_gene: -
CDR3aa: CASSYTPRGLGTEAFF
CDR3nt: TGTGCCAGCAGTTACACCCCCCGGGGACTGGGGACTGAAGCTTTCTTT

j_gene: TRBJ2-7
v_gene: TRBV9
abundance: -
d_gene: -
CDR3aa: CASSVDGNPAYEQYF
CDR3nt: TGTGCCAGCAGCGTAGACGGGAATCCAGCCTACGAGCAGTACTTC

j_gene: TRBJ1-2
v_gene: TRBV6-1
abundance: -
d_gene: -
CDR3aa: CASSARGWGYGYTF
CDR3nt: TGTGCCAGCAGTGCCCGGGGATGGGGCTATGGCTACACCTTC

j_gene: TRBJ2-2
v_gene: TRBV6-5
abundance: -
d_gene: -
CDR3aa: CASKTLGRGTGELFF
CDR3nt: TGTGCCAGCAAAACCTTGGGCCGGGGCACCGGGGAGCTGTTTTTT

j_gene: TRBJ2-3
v_gene: TRBV7-3
abundance: -
d_gene: -
CDR3aa: CASSLEPTGQNTQYF
CDR3nt: TGTGCCAGCAGCTTAGAGCCGACAGGTCAGAATACGCAGTATTTT

j_gene: TRBJ2-7
v_gene: TRBV6-6
abundance: few
d_gene: TRBD2
CDR3aa: CASSYPLAGGPHEQYF
CDR3nt: TGTGCCAGCAGTTACCCCCTAGCGGGAGGGCCCCACGAGCAGTACTTC

j_gene: TRBJ1-2
v_gene: TRBV7-2
abundance: -
d_gene: TRBD1
CDR3aa: CASSLGQSLNYGYTF
CDR3nt: TGTGCCAGCAGCTTGGGACAGAGCTTGAACTATGGCTACACCTTC

j_gene: TRBJ1-3
v_gene: TRBV2
abundance: -
d_gene: -
CDR3aa: CASMTDGNTIYF
CDR3nt: TGTGCCAGCATGACAGATGGAAACACCATATATTTT

j_gene: TRBJ1-3
v_gene: TRBV7-9
abundance: -
d_gene: -
CDR3aa: CASSAGPGNTIYF
CDR3nt: TGTGCCAGCAGCGCTGGCCCGGGAAACACCATATATTTT

j_gene: TRBJ2-7
v_gene: TRBV7-6
abundance: -
d_gene: -
CDR3aa: CASSLGQGLNYEQYF
CDR3nt: TGTGCCAGCAGCTTAGGGCAGGGGCTGAACTACGAGCAGTACTTC

j_gene: TRBJ1-6
v_gene: TRBV19
abundance: few
d_gene: TRBD1
CDR3aa: CASRPQGASSPLHF
CDR3nt: TGTGCCAGCCGTCCTCAGGGGGCGAGTTCACCCCTCCACTTT

j_gene: TRBJ2-2
v_gene: TRBV2
abundance: few
d_gene: -
CDR3aa: CASTLTAGYTGELFF
CDR3nt: TGTGCCAGCACGTTGACAGCTGGGTACACCGGGGAGCTGTTTTTT

j_gene: TRBJ2-3
v_gene: TRBV7-9
abundance: few
d_gene: TRBD1
CDR3aa: CASSLDRGGSTDTQYF
CDR3nt: TGTGCCAGCAGCCTGGACAGGGGAGGGAGCACAGATACGCAGTATTTT

j_gene: TRBJ2-4
v_gene: TRBV15
abundance: -
d_gene: TRBD1
CDR3aa: CATSRALGQGQGDIQYF
CDR3nt: TGTGCCACCAGCAGAGCCCTAGGACAGGGCCAGGGGGACATTCAGTACTTC

j_gene: TRBJ2-7
v_gene: TRBV7-2
abundance: -
d_gene: TRBD1
CDR3aa: CASSPTRDRTPYEQYF
CDR3nt: TGTGCCAGCAGCCCCACCCGGGACAGGACTCCTTACGAGCAGTACTTC

j_gene: TRBJ2-5
v_gene: TRBV7-2
abundance: -
d_gene: -
CDR3aa: CASRSAPLETQYF
CDR3nt: TGTGCCAGCCGTAGCGCCCCCCTGGAGACCCAGTACTTC

j_gene: TRBJ2-2
v_gene: TRBV7-2
abundance: few
d_gene: -
CDR3aa: CASSYQARSDTGELFF
CDR3nt: TGTGCCAGCAGCTACCAGGCGAGATCGGACACCGGGGAGCTGTTTTTT

j_gene: TRBJ2-5
v_gene: TRBV28
abundance: -
d_gene: -
CDR3aa: CAIRGTQETQYF
CDR3nt: TGTGCCATCCGAGGCACCCAAGAGACCCAGTACTTC

j_gene: TRBJ1-5
v_gene: TRBV19
abundance: few
d_gene: TRBD1
CDR3aa: CASHSGIRTGRNQPQHF
CDR3nt: TGTGCCAGTCATTCCGGGATTCGGACAGGACGAAATCAGCCCCAGCATTTT

j_gene: TRBJ2-7
v_gene: TRBV7-8
abundance: once
d_gene: -
CDR3aa: CASSVQYEQYF
CDR3nt: TGTGCCAGCAGCGTACAGTACGAGCAGTACTTC

j_gene: TRBJ2-2
v_gene: TRBV19
abundance: -
d_gene: -
CDR3aa: CASATGKTTTGELFF
CDR3nt: TGTGCCAGTGCAACAGGGAAAACGACCACCGGGGAGCTGTTTTTT

j_gene: TRBJ2-3
v_gene: TRBV18
abundance: -
d_gene: TRBD2
CDR3aa: CASSPRTGGGDTQYF
CDR3nt: TGTGCCAGCTCACCTCGGACTGGCGGGGGTGATACGCAGTATTTT